Listed here are 25 T cell receptor beta chains from one sample, sequenced in a study of T cell responses to AZD1222 COVID-19 vaccine. The assay was immunoSEQ multiplex PCR, and TCRdb's table has in-frame clones only and misses some. The data show some 120,000 clones, roughly 82% seen once. The sequenced sample was peripheral blood, obtained 28 days after the second AZD1222 dose. The receptors shown here come from an adult who received the AZD1222 COVID-19 vaccine.

V gene TRBV6-6 combines with J gene TRBJ1-3; no firm D call. The CDR3 consists of 12 residues. Trimming left V 6 bases short and J 4 bases short, with 7 bases between. The germline V gene encodes CDR1 MNHNY and CDR2 SVGAGI (reference sequence). CDR3 amino acids: CASSAPGNTIYF. CDR3 in DNA: TGTGCCAGCAGCGCTCCAGGAAACACCATATATTTT.

The chain couples TRBV30 to TRBJ1-2; D possibly corresponds to TRBD1 (5 bases). The germline V gene encodes CDR1 GTSNPN and CDR2 SVGIG (reference sequence). The V end lost 5 bases, the J end lost 9 bases, and 22 bases lay between the germline ends. The CDR3 covers 14 residues. CDR3 nucleotides: TGTGCCTGGGTGAACGGGGGATTCGGTCCGCGCTACACCTTC. Translated, it gives CAWVNGGFGPRYTF.

The chain has TRBV5-1 and TRBJ2-1; possibly TRBD1 for D (6 bases). The ends were cut back, 1 base at V and 7 bases at J, with 12 bases in the middle. The CDR3 length is 14 residues. Germline assignment: CDR1 SGHRS and CDR2 YFSETQ. CDR3 region: CASSLRQGTNEQFF. The CDR3 region has the DNA TGCGCCAGCAGCTTGCGGCAGGGGACAAATGAGCAGTTCTTC.

V usage is TRBV19 and J usage is TRBJ2-1; 7 nucleotides agree with TRBD1. Per germline, CDR1 LNHDA and CDR2 SQIVND (reference sequence). This CDR3 spans 14 amino acids. Trimming removed 8 bases from V and 4 bases from J; junction bases left unmatched: 8. CDR3 protein: CASGPYRGYNEQFF. CDR3 DNA: TGTGCCAGTGGACCCTACAGGGGATACAATGAGCAGTTCTTC. Based on the CDR3 plus reference TRBV19 and TRBJ2-1, the full variable domain is DGGITQSPKYLFRKEGQNVTLSCEQNLNHDAMYWYRQDPGQGLRLIYYSQIVNDFQKGDIAEGYSVSREKKESFPLTVTSAQKNPTAFYLCASGPYRGYNEQFFGPGTRLTVL.

The V gene is TRBV7-2, the J gene TRBJ1-4; tentative D call: TRBD1 (6 bases). This CDR3 is 14 amino acids long. V was trimmed by 4 bases and J by 3 bases, leaving 9 bases between them. CDR1 is SGHTA, CDR2 FQGNSA, per germline. The CDR3 DNA reads as TGTGCCAGCAGCTCGCAGGGGCCTAATGAAAAACTGTTTTTT. Residues: CASSSQGPNEKLFF.

The chain is built from TRBV11-3 and TRBJ2-1; maybe TRBD1 (6 bases). V lost 5 bases and J lost 8, with 19 bases in between. The length of the CDR3 is 15 residues. CDR1 and CDR2 (germline): SGHNT, YENEEA. DNA for the CDR3: TGTGCCAGCAGCCCTGGTGGGGGTGAGGGGGATGAGCAGTTCTTC. It is translated as CASSPGGGEGDEQFF.

The genes are TRBV19 and TRBJ2-5; no clear D. The CDR3 is 12 residues long. The V end lost 10 bases, the J end lost 1 base, and 10 bases lay between the germline ends. The germline gives CDR1 LNHDA, CDR2 SQIVND (reference sequence). Here the CDR3 reads CANEDIQETQYF. DNA of the CDR3: TGTGCCAATGAGGATATCCAAGAGACCCAGTACTTC.

The rearrangement uses TRBV18 and TRBJ1-1; tentative D call: TRBD1 (5 bases). Trimming shortened V by 5 bases and J by 1 base, and 11 bases separated the two germline ends. The CDR3 contains 14 residues. From germline, CDR1 is KGHSH and CDR2 LQKENI. The CDR3 is CASSVGGENTEAFF. CDR3 in DNA: TGTGCCAGCTCAGTCGGGGGGGAGAACACTGAAGCTTTCTTT.

The chain uses TRBV12-3 or TRBV12-4 and TRBJ1-4; tentative D call: TRBD1 (5 bases). Trimming cost V 6 bases and J 8 bases, with 13 bases left between them. This CDR3 spans 13 amino acids. In DNA, the CDR3 is TGTGCCAGCAGGGGGGTGGGTGGCGAAAAACTGTTTTTT. Residues: CASRGVGGEKLFF.

V and J are TRBV30 and TRBJ2-7; D remains ambiguous. CDR3 size: 13 residues. V lost 6 bases and J 3 bases, leaving 15 bases between the germline ends. The germline CDR1 and CDR2 sequences are GTSNPN and SVGIG (reference sequence). CDR3 sequence reads: CACWRLSGYEQYF. The CDR3 DNA sequence: TGTGCCTGCTGGCGGCTCTCCGGCTACGAGCAGTACTTC.

The V call is TRBV5-1, the J call TRBJ1-6, with TRBD1 identical over 9 bases. The V gene's germline CDR1 is SGHRS and CDR2 YFSETQ. CDR3 length equals 21 residues. With V trimmed by 5 bases and J by 0 bases, 18 bases remained unmatched. Here the CDR3 DNA reads TGCGCCAGCAGGGGACTGGCCGGGACAGGGAGCCCCGGCTCCTATAATTCACCCCTCCACTTT. Its translation is CASRGLAGTGSPGSYNSPLHF.

This clone was counted only a few times. The genes are TRBV6-1 and TRBJ1-6; TRBD1 matches at 7 bases. The CDR3 has 15 residues. The germline V gene encodes CDR1 MNHNS and CDR2 SASEGT. J lost 3 bases, V lost 3 bases, and 2 bases had no gene match. The CDR3 loop is CASSETGLYNSPLHF. The CDR3 DNA follows: TGTGCCAGCAGTGAGACAGGGCTCTATAATTCACCCCTCCACTTT.

This sequence joins TRBV11-2 and TRBJ1-4; D might be TRBD1 (5 bases). Germline V CDR1 and CDR2: SGHAT, FQNNGV. Trimming removed 7 bases at V and 8 bases at J, with 23 bases between. This CDR3 contains 16 residues. The CDR3 reads CASTSLPASWGEKLFF. Here the CDR3 DNA reads TGTGCCAGCACCTCCCTACCGGCCAGTTGGGGCGAAAAACTGTTTTTT.

The chain carries TRBV4-3 and TRBJ2-7, with a possible D match to TRBD2 (6 bases). V was pared by 0 bases and J by 3 bases, with 12 bases between. The CDR3 loop spans 15 amino acids. The germline CDR1 and CDR2 sequences are LGHNA and YSLEER. CDR3 amino acids: CASSQEVAEIYEQYF. CDR3 DNA sequence: TGCGCCAGCAGCCAAGAGGTAGCGGAGATCTACGAGCAGTACTTC.

CDR3 residues: CASSLWGHKDEKLFF. The CDR3 DNA is TGTGCCAGCAGCTTATGGGGGCACAAGGATGAAAAACTGTTTTTT. The chain couples TRBV7-2 to TRBJ1-4; possible D gene TRBD1, 6 bases. CDR1 and CDR2 (germline): SGHTA, FQGNSA. V was cut by 2 bases and J by 6 bases, with 13 bases left in between. The CDR3 extends over 15 amino acids.

The chain uses TRBV6-5 and TRBJ1-4; tentatively, D is TRBD1 (5 bases). The germline gives CDR1 MNHEY, CDR2 SVGAGI. This CDR3 is 14 amino acids long. V was cut by 2 bases and J by 7 bases, with 11 bases left in between. CDR3 region: CASSYERGLEKLFF. The DNA of the CDR3 is TGTGCCAGCAGTTACGAAAGGGGTCTTGAAAAACTGTTTTTT.

Only a few counts were recorded for this clone. The chain uses TRBV5-1 and TRBJ1-1; D not certain. Germline V gives CDR1 SGHRS, CDR2 YFSETQ. CDR3 length: 15 residues. Trimming left V 2 bases short and J 0 bases short, with 11 bases between. This chain's CDR3 is CASSFASGMNTEAFF. CDR3 coding DNA: TGCGCCAGCAGCTTTGCTTCGGGGATGAACACTGAAGCTTTCTTT. Using reference TRBV5-1 and TRBJ1-1 for the parts outside the CDR3, the full variable domain is KAGVTQTPRYLIKTRGQQVTLSCSPISGHRSVSWYQQTPGQGLQFLFEYFSETQRNKGNFPGRFSGRQFSNSRSEMNVSTLELGDSALYLCASSFASGMNTEAFFGQGTRLTVV.

The chain links TRBV11-3 to TRBJ2-6; D possibly corresponds to TRBD2 (5 bases). Germline lookup yields CDR1 SGHNT and CDR2 YENEEA. The germline V and J ends were trimmed by 3 bases and 3 bases, with 6 bases remaining between them. The CDR3 covers 14 residues. The CDR3 is CASSLAGGANVLTF. CDR3 in DNA: TGTGCCAGCAGCTTGGCGGGTGGGGCCAACGTCCTGACTTTC.

The chain recombines TRBV28 with TRBJ1-1; no clear D. Germline assignment: CDR1 MDHEN and CDR2 SYDVKM. V was cut by 6 bases and J by 7 bases, with 9 bases left in between. The CDR3 is 11 residues long. The CDR3 region is CASSLQFEAFF. The CDR3 coding sequence is TGTGCCAGCAGCCTACAGTTTGAAGCTTTCTTT.

The chain carries TRBV7-2 and TRBJ1-4; D not certain. The germline V gene has CDR1 SGHTA and CDR2 FQGNSA. The CDR3 spans 15 residues. Trimming left V 2 bases short and J 8 bases short, with 15 bases between. Written as DNA, the CDR3 is TGTGCCAGCAGCTTATCGGGTACGGCCGGAGAAAAACTGTTTTTT. Its protein is CASSLSGTAGEKLFF.

The rearrangement joins TRBV28 to TRBJ1-3; unclear D gene. There are 15 residues in the CDR3. Trimming took 2 bases from V and 0 from J, leaving 8 bases between them. Germline lookup yields CDR1 MDHEN and CDR2 SYDVKM. The DNA of the CDR3 is TGTGCCAGCAGTTTAGGGAGTATCTCTGGAAACACCATATATTTT. Residues: CASSLGSISGNTIYF.

The chain carries TRBV4-1 and TRBJ2-3; D not certain. The germline V and J ends were trimmed by 1 base and 2 bases, with 16 bases remaining between them. The CDR3 runs 17 residues. Germline V CDR1 and CDR2: MGHRA, YSYEKL. The CDR3 loop reads CASSQVTSDLFTDTQYF. The CDR3 DNA sequence: TGCGCCAGCAGCCAAGTAACCAGTGACTTATTCACAGATACGCAGTATTTT.

The chain uses TRBV4-2 and TRBJ2-2; D unclear. V was cut by 1 base and J by 8 bases, with 11 bases left in between. The CDR3 consists of 14 residues. Germline V gene data show CDR1 as LGHNA and CDR2 as YNFKEQ. For the CDR3, the DNA is TGTGCCAGCAGCCAAGCGGCCGCTAAGGGGGAGCTGTTTTTT. Translating gives CASSQAAAKGELFF.

This clone came up once. V gene TRBV7-2 combines with J gene TRBJ2-2, with a weak D call TRBD1 (5 bases). CDR3 length equals 15 residues. Germline CDR1 and CDR2: SGHTA and FQGNSA. Trimming pared 5 bases from V and 0 bases from J, leaving 10 bases between. The CDR3 spells CASSPRVSNTGELFF. For the CDR3, the DNA is TGTGCCAGCAGCCCCAGGGTTTCGAACACCGGGGAGCTGTTTTTT. Full variable domain (rest looked up from reference TRBV7-2 and TRBJ2-2): GAGVSQSPSNKVTEKGKDVELRCDPISGHTALYWYRQSLGQGLEFLIYFQGNSAPDKSGLPSDRFSAERTGGSVSTLTIQRTQQEDSAVYLCASSPRVSNTGELFFGEGSRLTVL.

J is TRBJ2-1 and V is TRBV4-1; no reliable D call. Germline V gene lookup returns CDR1 MGHRA and CDR2 YSYEKL. The CDR3 covers 14 residues. Trimming left V 1 base short and J 5 bases short, with 9 bases between. The chain's CDR3 is CASSQVTINNEQFF. CDR3 sequence (DNA): TGCGCCAGCAGCCAAGTCACAATCAACAATGAGCAGTTCTTC.